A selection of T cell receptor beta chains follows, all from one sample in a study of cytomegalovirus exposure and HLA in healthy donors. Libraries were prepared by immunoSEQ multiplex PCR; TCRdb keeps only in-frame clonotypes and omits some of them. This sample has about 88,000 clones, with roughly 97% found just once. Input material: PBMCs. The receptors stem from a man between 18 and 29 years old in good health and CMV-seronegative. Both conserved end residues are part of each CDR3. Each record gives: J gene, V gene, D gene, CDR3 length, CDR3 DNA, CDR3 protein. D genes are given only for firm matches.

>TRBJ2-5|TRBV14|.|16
TGTGCCAGCAGCCAACTACTACAGGGACCTAATGGGACCCAGTACTTC
CASSQLLQGPNGTQYF
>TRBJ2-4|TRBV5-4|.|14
TGTGCCAGCAGCTTGGAATTCTCCAAAAACATTCAGTACTTC
CASSLEFSKNIQYF
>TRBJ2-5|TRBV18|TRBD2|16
TGTGCCAGCTCACCACCGGGACTAGCGCCGAGGGAGACCCAGTACTTC
CASSPPGLAPRETQYF
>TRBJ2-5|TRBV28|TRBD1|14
TGTGCCAGCAGGCGGGACAGGGTACAAGAGACCCAGTACTTC
CASRRDRVQETQYF
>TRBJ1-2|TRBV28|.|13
TGTGCCAGCAGTTTCCCACAGAATTATGGCTACACCTTC
CASSFPQNYGYTF
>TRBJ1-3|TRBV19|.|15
TGTGCCAGTAGTATCCCGTCGGCAGGGGGAAACACCATATATTTT
CASSIPSAGGNTIYF
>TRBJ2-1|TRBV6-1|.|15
TGTGCCAGCAACCGGGACTGGAACCTTTACAATGAGCAGTTCTTC
CASNRDWNLYNEQFF
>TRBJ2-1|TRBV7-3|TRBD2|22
TGTGCCGGAAGTACCCCTCGAAAAGGGACTAGCGGGAGGGCCTGGAACTACAATGAGCAGTTCTTC
CAGSTPRKGTSGRAWNYNEQFF
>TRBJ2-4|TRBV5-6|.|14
TGTGCCAGCAGCTTCGGGGGATACAAAAACATTCAGTACTTC
CASSFGGYKNIQYF
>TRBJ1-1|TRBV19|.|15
TGTGCCAGTAGACAAAACACCGACAGAAACACTGAAGCTTTCTTT
CASRQNTDRNTEAFF
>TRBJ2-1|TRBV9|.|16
TGTGCCAGCAGCGACTTAGGGGGGGGGCGCGACAATGAGCAGTTCTTC
CASSDLGGGRDNEQFF
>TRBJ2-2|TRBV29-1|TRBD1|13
TGCAGCTACAGGACAGGGGGGGCCGGGGAGCTGTTTTTT
CSYRTGGAGELFF
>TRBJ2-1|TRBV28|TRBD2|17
TGTGCCAGCAGTTTTATCCCTACTAGCGGGAGGATAGGTGAGCAGTTCTTC
CASSFIPTSGRIGEQFF
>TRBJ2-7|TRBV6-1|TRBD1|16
TGTGCCAGCAGTGAAAGTTCGGGACAGGGAAGCTACGAGCAGTACTTC
CASSESSGQGSYEQYF